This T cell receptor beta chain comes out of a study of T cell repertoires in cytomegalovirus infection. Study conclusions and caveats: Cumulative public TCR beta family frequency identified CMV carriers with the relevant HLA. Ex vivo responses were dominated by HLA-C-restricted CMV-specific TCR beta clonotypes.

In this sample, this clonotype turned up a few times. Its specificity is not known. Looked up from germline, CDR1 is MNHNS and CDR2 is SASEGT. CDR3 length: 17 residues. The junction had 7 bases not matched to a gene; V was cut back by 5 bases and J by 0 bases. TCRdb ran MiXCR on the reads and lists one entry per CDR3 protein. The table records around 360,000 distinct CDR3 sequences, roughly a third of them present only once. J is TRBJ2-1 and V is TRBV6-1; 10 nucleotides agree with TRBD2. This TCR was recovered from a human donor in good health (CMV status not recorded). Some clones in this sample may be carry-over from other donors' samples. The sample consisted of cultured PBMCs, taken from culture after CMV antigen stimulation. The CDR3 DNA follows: TGTGCCAGCAGTCGATTCGGACTAGCGGACTCCTACAATGAGCAGTTCTTC. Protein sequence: CASSRFGLADSYNEQFF.